These 10 T cell receptor beta chains were sequenced from one sample in a study of blood T cell repertoires in COVID-19. The data were produced by immunoSEQ multiplex PCR, yet TCRdb's version contains in-frame clones alone and is incomplete. The table has 250,000 to 350,000 clones, about nine tenths seen once. What was sequenced was peripheral blood. The source of these receptors is a woman aged 45-59 years who had recovered from COVID-19.

As DNA, the CDR3 is TGTGCCAGCAGCCGCATCAGGACAGTGAACACTGAAGCTTTCTTT. It codes for CASSRIRTVNTEAFF. J is TRBJ1-1 and V is TRBV7-2; weak D call: TRBD1 (6 bases). This CDR3 has 15 residues. V lost 5 bases and J 0 bases, leaving 13 bases between the germline ends. Germline V CDR1 and CDR2: SGHTA, FQGNSA.

The chain employs TRBV30 and TRBJ1-1; 7 bases are shared with TRBD1. Germline CDR1 reads GTSNPN; CDR2 reads SVGIG (reference sequence). V shed 0 bases, J shed 6 bases, and the junction held 4 bases outside the gene matches. The CDR3 is made up of 13 amino acids. This CDR3 is CAWSVEGAAEAFF. The CDR3 DNA reads as TGTGCCTGGAGTGTAGAGGGGGCGGCTGAAGCTTTCTTT. The full variable domain, with the rest looked up from reference TRBV30 and TRBJ1-1, is SQTIHQWPATLVQPVGSPLSLECTVEGTSNPNLYWYRQAAGRGLQLLFYSVGIGQISSEVPQNLSASRPQDRQFILSSKKLLLSDSGFYLCAWSVEGAAEAFFGQGTRLTVV.

The rearrangement joins TRBV19 to TRBJ1-1; D is unresolved. Trimming left V 1 base short and J 5 bases short, with 11 bases between. CDR3 length: 14 residues. CDR1 is LNHDA, CDR2 SQIVND, per germline (reference sequence). CDR3 region: CASSIGNSLTEAFF. CDR3 nucleotides: TGTGCCAGTAGTATAGGGAACAGCTTAACTGAAGCTTTCTTT.

J is TRBJ1-6 and V is TRBV28; D not certain. V was clipped by 7 bases and J by 0 bases, with 4 bases between them. CDR3 length: 13 amino acids. Germline V lookup: CDR1 MDHEN, CDR2 SYDVKM. In DNA form, the CDR3 reads TGTGCCAGCACGAGCTCCTATAATTCACCCCTCCACTTT. Translating it yields CASTSSYNSPLHF.

This chain uses TRBV30 with TRBJ1-2; D remains unclear. CDR1 is GTSNPN and CDR2 is SVGIG in the germline V gene (reference sequence). The CDR3 totals 11 residues. V gave up 7 bases and J gave up 8 bases, with 14 bases separating them. The CDR3, as DNA: TGTGCCTCCTATCCTCTAGGAGGCTACACCTTC. Translating gives CASYPLGGYTF.

The chain employs TRBV19 and TRBJ1-1; 7 bases are shared with TRBD1. J was trimmed by 4 bases and V by 3 bases; bases with no gene match: 5. This CDR3 contains 14 residues. Germline V gene sequence: CDR1 LNHDA, CDR2 SQIVND (reference sequence). In nucleotides, the CDR3 is TGTGCCAGTAGTATTTACAGGGGAGGCACTGAAGCTTTCTTT. As protein: CASSIYRGGTEAFF. Using reference TRBV19 and TRBJ1-1 for the parts outside the CDR3, the full variable domain is DGGITQSPKYLFRKEGQNVTLSCEQNLNHDAMYWYRQDPGQGLRLIYYSQIVNDFQKGDIAEGYSVSREKKESFPLTVTSAQKNPTAFYLCASSIYRGGTEAFFGQGTRLTVV.

This sequence joins TRBV7-2 and TRBJ1-1; D possibly corresponds to TRBD1 (5 bases). The CDR3 totals 14 residues. V shed 5 bases and J shed 1 base, with 11 bases lying between them. CDR1 SGHTA and CDR2 FQGNSA come from the germline V gene. The CDR3 region is CASSPGGTNTEAFF. The CDR3 region has the DNA TGTGCCAGCAGCCCCGGGGGGACGAACACTGAAGCTTTCTTT.

With respect to this clone: Other DNA sequences from this sample encode an identical CDR3 as well. The V and J genes are TRBV7-2 and TRBJ1-2; 8 bases map to TRBD1. The CDR3 has 13 residues. Germline V gene lookup returns CDR1 SGHTA and CDR2 FQGNSA. The junction had 4 bases not matched to a gene; V was cut back by 6 bases and J by 4 bases. CDR3 sequence (DNA): TGTGCCAGCAGTCGTACAGGGGGCTATGGCTACACCTTC. As protein: CASSRTGGYGYTF.

This chain joins TRBV28 and TRBJ1-2; 9 nucleotides agree with TRBD1. CDR3 size: 17 residues. Germline V lookup: CDR1 MDHEN, CDR2 SYDVKM. The junction had 10 bases not matched to a gene; V was cut back by 3 bases and J by 2 bases. CDR3 residues: CASSFGRRTGANYGYTF. The CDR3 DNA is TGTGCCAGCAGTTTCGGCCGGAGGACAGGGGCGAACTATGGCTACACCTTC.

This chain uses TRBV5-4 with TRBJ1-4, with D possibly being TRBD1 (6 bases). The CDR3 covers 14 residues. V lost 3 bases and J 5 bases, leaving 11 bases between the germline ends. The germline V gene encodes CDR1 SGHNT and CDR2 YYREEE (reference sequence). CDR3 in amino acids: CASSSGHLNEKLFF. The CDR3 coding sequence is TGTGCCAGCAGCTCGGGACACTTAAATGAAAAACTGTTTTTT.